These T cell receptor beta chains were read from a single sample in a study of T cell responses to AZD1222 COVID-19 vaccine. The data were produced by immunoSEQ multiplex PCR, yet TCRdb's version contains in-frame clones alone and is incomplete. The data show around 170,000 clones, nearly 95% seen once. The sequenced sample was peripheral blood, obtained 28 days after the second AZD1222 dose. These receptor sequences come from an adult who received the AZD1222 COVID-19 vaccine. The CDR3 runs from the conserved cysteine through the conserved F or W. The D gene is left open where the match is weak. Clone size is given for some rows only: seen once, a few or many times, or a class if the clone is expanded.

len	abundance	v_gene	j_gene	d_gene	CDR3nt	CDR3aa
17	NA	TRBV29-1	TRBJ2-3	TRBD2	TGCAGCGTGGATGGACTAGCCGGAGGATCTAGCACAGATACGCAGTATTTT	CSVDGLAGGSSTDTQYF
15	NA	TRBV25-1	TRBJ1-4	NA	TGTGCCAGCAGTGACGCAGGGCAGGTGGGGGAAAAACTGTTTTTT	CASSDAGQVGEKLFF
14	NA	TRBV6-5	TRBJ2-7	NA	TGTGCCAGCAAAATAGCCGTCCAGGAGTACGAGCAGTACTTC	CASKIAVQEYEQYF
14	NA	TRBV4-2	TRBJ1-2	NA	TGTGCCAGCAGCCAGCCCGGGACGCATTCCGGCTACACCTTC	CASSQPGTHSGYTF
11	few	TRBV11-2	TRBJ2-7	NA	TGTGCCAGCAGCTCCCCCTACGAGCAGTACTTC	CASSSPYEQYF
17	NA	TRBV21-1	TRBJ1-3	NA	TGTGCCAGCAGCAGGTTCCCCTGGACAGGCTCTGGAAACACCATATATTTT	CASSRFPWTGSGNTIYF
15	NA	TRBV28	TRBJ1-4	NA	TGTGCCAGCAGGAAACAGGGTTCAACTAATGAAAAACTGTTTTTT	CASRKQGSTNEKLFF
14	few	TRBV6-2/TRBV6-3	TRBJ1-1	NA	TGTGCCAGCAGTTATTTGGACAGACCCACTGAAGCTTTCTTT	CASSYLDRPTEAFF
14	NA	TRBV6-5	TRBJ1-1	NA	TGTGCCAGCAGTCTACAGGCTCAGAACACTGAAGCTTTCTTT	CASSLQAQNTEAFF
17	NA	TRBV4-1	TRBJ2-2	NA	TGCGCCAGCAGCCAAGAGGTGGGGACCTATTCCTCCGGGGAGCTGTTTTTT	CASSQEVGTYSSGELFF
14	NA	TRBV5-1	TRBJ2-5	NA	TGCGCCAGCAGCTTGTTTGGGCTCCAAGAGACCCAGTACTTC	CASSLFGLQETQYF
15	once	TRBV4-3	TRBJ1-2	NA	TGCGCCAGCAGCCAAGAAAGTCGAGGAGTTGGAAGCTACACCTTC	CASSQESRGVGSYTF
17	NA	TRBV28	TRBJ2-6	TRBD2	TGTGCCAGCAGTCGCGGGACTAGCGGGACTGGGGCCAACGTCCTGACTTTC	CASSRGTSGTGANVLTF
14	few	TRBV18	TRBJ1-6	NA	TGTGCCAGCTCACCAAACAGGGAGACATCGCCCCTCCACTTT	CASSPNRETSPLHF
16	NA	TRBV7-2	TRBJ2-2	NA	TGTGCCAGCAGCTTTCCCCCGGGGTTAAACACCGGGGAGCTGTTTTTT	CASSFPPGLNTGELFF
12	NA	TRBV7-2	TRBJ1-5	NA	TGTGCCAGCAGCTCCGGCCGGCAGCCCCAGCATTTT	CASSSGRQPQHF
16	NA	TRBV7-6	TRBJ2-5	TRBD2	TGTGCCAGCAGTCAAAGGACTAGCGGGACTGACGAGACCCAGTACTTC	CASSQRTSGTDETQYF
16	NA	TRBV3-1/TRBV3-2	TRBJ1-3	NA	TGTGCCAGCAGCCAGCAGGGTGGGGATTACGGAAACACCATATATTTT	CASSQQGGDYGNTIYF
16	NA	TRBV4-1	TRBJ1-3	NA	TGCGCCAGCAGCCAAGAAAGCCGGCTCTCTGGAAACACCATATATTTT	CASSQESRLSGNTIYF
14	once	TRBV5-8	TRBJ2-4	TRBD1	TGTGCCAGCAGCTTGGACAGGGGCCAAAACATTCAGTACTTC	CASSLDRGQNIQYF
15	NA	TRBV7-8	TRBJ1-1	NA	TGTGCCAGCAGCACTCAGGGTATTGATAGCACTGAAGCTTTCTTT	CASSTQGIDSTEAFF
12	many	TRBV4-2	TRBJ2-5	NA	TGTGCCAGCAGCCCGCAGGTGGGGACCCAGTACTTC	CASSPQVGTQYF
12	NA	TRBV29-1	TRBJ1-2	NA	TGCAGCGTTGCTAGGACGGACTATGGCTACACCTTC	CSVARTDYGYTF
12	NA	TRBV2	TRBJ2-7	NA	TGTGCCAGCACTCCCGGCCTAAACGAGCAGTACTTC	CASTPGLNEQYF
13	NA	TRBV2	TRBJ2-3	NA	TGTGCCAGCCGGGACCTAAGCACAGATACGCAGTATTTT	CASRDLSTDTQYF
14	NA	TRBV7-9	TRBJ1-5	TRBD1	TGTGCCAGCAGCCCAGGGACAGCGAATCAGCCCCAGCATTTT	CASSPGTANQPQHF
15	NA	TRBV27	TRBJ2-5	NA	TGTGCCAGCAGTTTAACAGGGCACCCCCGGGAGACCCAGTACTTC	CASSLTGHPRETQYF
13	NA	TRBV19	TRBJ1-2	NA	TGTGCCAGTAGTAAGAACAGAAACTATGGCTACACCTTC	CASSKNRNYGYTF
14	NA	TRBV3-1/TRBV3-2	TRBJ2-2	NA	TGTGCCAGCAGTCCCCAGGGGTGGGGCGGGGAGCTGTTTTTT	CASSPQGWGGELFF
15	NA	TRBV6-5	TRBJ1-5	TRBD1	TGTGCCAGCAGTCCTGGACAGGTGAGGGGTCAGCCCCAGCATTTT	CASSPGQVRGQPQHF
14	once	TRBV28	TRBJ2-1	NA	TGTGCCAGCAGTAGTGACGGAACCTACAATGAGCAGTTCTTC	CASSSDGTYNEQFF
10	NA	TRBV19	TRBJ2-1	NA	TGTGCCAGTAGCGGGGGGCTCCAGTTCTTC	CASSGGLQFF
15	NA	TRBV4-1	TRBJ1-1	NA	TGCGCCAGCAGCCAAGTACCGGGCCCGAACACTGAAGCTTTCTTT	CASSQVPGPNTEAFF
15	NA	TRBV7-6	TRBJ2-1	NA	TGTGCCAGCAGCTTAATGGACGGGATCGGCAATGAGCAGTTCTTC	CASSLMDGIGNEQFF
14	NA	TRBV2	TRBJ1-2	NA	TGTGCCAGCAGCGAGACGGATTTCAACTATGGCTACACCTTC	CASSETDFNYGYTF
14	NA	TRBV6-5	TRBJ2-5	NA	TGTGCCAGCAGTAGCCCCCAAACCCTAGAGACCCAGTACTTC	CASSSPQTLETQYF
17	NA	TRBV21-1	TRBJ1-2	NA	TGTGCCAGCAGCAAAGACGGACAGGGGGCGAGGAGCTATGGCTACACCTTC	CASSKDGQGARSYGYTF
15	NA	TRBV5-1	TRBJ1-5	NA	TGCGCCAGCAGCCCCGGGGCGGATAGCAATCAGCCCCAGCATTTT	CASSPGADSNQPQHF
13	NA	TRBV30	TRBJ2-6	NA	TGTGCCTGGAAAGTCTCTGGGGCCAACGTCCTGACTTTC	CAWKVSGANVLTF
17	NA	TRBV15	TRBJ1-5	TRBD1	TGTGCCACCAGCCGACCGACAGGGGGTCAGGGCAATCAGCCCCAGCATTTT	CATSRPTGGQGNQPQHF
15	NA	TRBV19	TRBJ2-7	TRBD2	TGTGCCAGTAGTATGTCCCGGAGTCGGGGGGACGAGCAGTACTTC	CASSMSRSRGDEQYF
13	NA	TRBV19	TRBJ1-6	NA	TGTGCCAGTAGGGGAGAGAATAATTCACCCCTCCACTTT	CASRGENNSPLHF
17	NA	TRBV5-4	TRBJ2-5	TRBD1	TGTGCCAGCAGCCCGGGACAGGGTTCCCCACAAGAGGAGACCCAGTACTTC	CASSPGQGSPQEETQYF
17	NA	TRBV19	TRBJ1-1	NA	TGTGCCAGTACCGATCCAGCGGACAGCCGGGGGAACACTGAAGCTTTCTTT	CASTDPADSRGNTEAFF
15	NA	TRBV5-1	TRBJ2-3	NA	TGCGCCAGCAGCTTGGCTGGGGGGTCCACAGATACGCAGTATTTT	CASSLAGGSTDTQYF
12	NA	TRBV3-1/TRBV3-2	TRBJ1-3	NA	TGTGCCAGCAGCCAAGATACGGACACCATATATTTT	CASSQDTDTIYF
11	NA	TRBV6-5	TRBJ2-5	NA	TGTGCCAGCAACGTGGGGGAGACCCAGTACTTC	CASNVGETQYF
15	NA	TRBV5-1	TRBJ1-5	TRBD1	TGCGCCAGCAGCCCTGGGACAGGCAACAATCAGCCCCAGCATTTT	CASSPGTGNNQPQHF